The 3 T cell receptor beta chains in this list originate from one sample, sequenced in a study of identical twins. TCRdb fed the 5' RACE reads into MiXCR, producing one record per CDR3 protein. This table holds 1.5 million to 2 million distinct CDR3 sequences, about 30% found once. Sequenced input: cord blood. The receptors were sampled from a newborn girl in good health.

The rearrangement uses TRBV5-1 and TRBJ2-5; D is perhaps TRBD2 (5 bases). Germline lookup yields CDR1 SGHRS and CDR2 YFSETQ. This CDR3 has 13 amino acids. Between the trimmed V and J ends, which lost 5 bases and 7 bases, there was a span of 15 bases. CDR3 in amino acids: CASRLDPAGTQYF. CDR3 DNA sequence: TGCGCCAGCAGACTGGACCCTGCGGGGACCCAGTACTTC.

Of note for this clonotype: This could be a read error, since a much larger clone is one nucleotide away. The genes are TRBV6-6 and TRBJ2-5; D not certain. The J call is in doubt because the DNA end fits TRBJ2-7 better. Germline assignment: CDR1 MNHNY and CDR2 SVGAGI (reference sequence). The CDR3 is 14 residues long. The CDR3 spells CAGSSYGPSYEQYF. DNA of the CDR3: TGTGCCGGCAGCAGCTACGGGCCTAGCTACGAGCAGTACTTC.

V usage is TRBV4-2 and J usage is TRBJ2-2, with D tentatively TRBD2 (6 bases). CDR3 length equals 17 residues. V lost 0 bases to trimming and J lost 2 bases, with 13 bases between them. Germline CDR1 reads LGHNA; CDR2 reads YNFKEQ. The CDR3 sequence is CASSQETSPPNTGELFF. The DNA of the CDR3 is TGTGCCAGCAGCCAAGAGACTAGTCCTCCAAACACCGGGGAGCTGTTTTTT.